This TCR beta chain was recorded in a study of blood T cells in healthy people across ages (dated by TCRdb to 2014 to 2015). Notes on the research overall: In model experiments, roughly one uniquely barcoded TCR beta cDNA molecule per two T cells was captured by template switching. Age-related changes in TCR beta repertoire diversity were measured in the study by deep sequencing normalized with unique cDNA molecular identifiers. Four age groups were formed from the donors: young (average 16 years), middle-aged (less than 40), aged (about 68) and long-lived (approximately 80). To avoid experimental bias, donors of different ages were spread randomly across the sequencing lanes. Using the same blood draw, the study looked at two additional independent replicas of 1 million unique cDNA reads for two donors, one aged 18 to 30 and the other aged 80 or older. The paper as a whole reports these results and caveats: Observed TCR beta diversity correlated strongly with the percentage of naive T cells measured by flow cytometry. Estimates of total diversity from one million sequenced T cells were regarded as lower bounds and underestimates. Compared with the aged group, the long-lived group had more naive CD4+ T cells, fewer expanded clones and increased TCR diversity, a pattern suggesting age selection. Observed TCR beta diversity per million T cells fell roughly linearly with age, and a significant reduction was already apparent by age about 36. Bulk unsorted PBMC profiling prevented conclusive comparison of naive and antigen-experienced compartments. Because donor CMV infection status was unknown, age-related changes in expanded clonotypes were potentially confounded.

The library was made by 5' RACE. These reads were obtained on an Illumina HiSeq 2500. The second PCR ran for roughly 7 to 11 cycles and used a J-beta primer mix along with a sample-barcoded 5' primer. A unique molecular identifier was introduced onto each TCR beta cDNA molecule by a template-switch 5' adaptor carrying 12 random nucleotides. Each sample yielded at least 2.5 million CDR3-containing paired-end reads. First-strand cDNA was synthesized from all RNA with the Mint cDNA synthesis kit, primed by a TRBC-specific oligonucleotide. All cDNA was treated with uracil-DNA glycosylase and then went through a first 18-cycle PCR with the universal primers M1SS and BC2_uni_R. As for the original processing: For normalization, 1 million high-quality reads, each with a distinct molecular identifier, were randomly selected from each sample. Reads with shared molecular identifiers were discarded instead of being binned into consensus sequences. CDR3 identification, clonotype clustering and error correction used MiTCR with a Q25 quality threshold and the strictest error-elimination algorithm. A nonparametric unseen species model using Euler transformation provided a lower-bound estimate of total TCR beta diversity. In TCRdb, the public reads were trimmed at Q25 with fastp and aligned with MiXCR, with productive beta chains retained. Under each unique CDR3 protein, matching rows form one entry showing the most common genes and DNA. None of the V and J calls come from the authors' own analysis; TCRdb made them. This sample holds about 580,000 distinct CDR3 sequences; around 48% were observed only once. Of the sample, approximately 23% falls within the top ten clones.

The 40 or so donors, aged 6 to 90 years, were systemically healthy Caucasian individuals from Russia. Each donor gave ten milliliters of peripheral blood, collected into EDTA-treated Vacutainer tubes. Ficoll-Paque density-gradient centrifugation was used to isolate PBMCs, with at least 6.5 million per sample. Total RNA was extracted from PBMCs with Trizol reagent, with at least 5 micrograms obtained per sample. Naive CD45RAhigh/CD27high T cell percentages were measured by flow cytometry on a PBMC aliquot from every donor. Details on this clonotype: The antigen it recognizes is unknown. No base-level quality is on record; no much larger clone is a single base apart.

The germline V and J ends show losses of 0 bases and 4 bases respectively, and no gene match explains 7 bases of the junction. The germline V gene (reference sequence) specifies DFQATT as CDR1 and SNEGSKA as CDR2. The CDR3 contains 16 residues, cysteine and phenylalanine counted. The CDR3 DNA has 48 bases and is translated from base 1. The source of this sequence is an older man in good health. The sequencing input was blood. Rearrangement joined TRBV20-1 to TRBJ2-1; 9 middle bases align to TRBD2. This receptor has the CDR3 CSARDPGSGSYNEQFF. The bases are TGCAGTGCTAGAGATCCTGGTAGCGGGAGTTACAATGAGCAGTTCTTC.